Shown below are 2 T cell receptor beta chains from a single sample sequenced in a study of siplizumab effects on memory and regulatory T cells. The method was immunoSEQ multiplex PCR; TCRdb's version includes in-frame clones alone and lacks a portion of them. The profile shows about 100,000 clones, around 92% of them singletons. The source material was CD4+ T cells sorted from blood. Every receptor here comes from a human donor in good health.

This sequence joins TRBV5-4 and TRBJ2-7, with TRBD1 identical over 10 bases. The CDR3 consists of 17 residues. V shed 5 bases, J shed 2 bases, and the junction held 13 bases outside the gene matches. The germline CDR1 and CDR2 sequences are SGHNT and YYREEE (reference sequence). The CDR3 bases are TGTGCCAGCAGAACCGGGACAGGGGACCCTCTCCCCTACGAGCAGTACTTC. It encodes CASRTGTGDPLPYEQYF.

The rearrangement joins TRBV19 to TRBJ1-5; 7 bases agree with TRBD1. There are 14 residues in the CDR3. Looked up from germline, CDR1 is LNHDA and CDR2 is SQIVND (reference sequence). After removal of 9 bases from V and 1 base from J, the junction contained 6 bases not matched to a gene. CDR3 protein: CASGQEGSNQPQHF. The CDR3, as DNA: TGTGCCAGCGGACAGGAAGGGAGCAATCAGCCCCAGCATTTT.